The rows below give T cell receptor beta chains drawn from one sample of a study of blood T cell repertoires in COVID-19. Here immunoSEQ multiplex PCR was the method, and the copy in TCRdb shows in-frame clones only, minus some. The sample yields around 300,000 clones, 88% seen once. Sequenced material: PBMCs or T cells enriched from blood (not recorded which). These receptors originate from a woman aged 45-60 years who had recovered from COVID-19. Both conserved end residues are part of each CDR3. The order of the fields is clone size, J gene, D gene, V gene, CDR3 DNA, CDR3 protein. D genes are given only for firm matches. Some rows mark clone size as missing; the rest say once, few, many or name a class of expanded clone.

>NA|TRBJ1-5|NA|TRBV28
TGTGCCAGCGTACCTGCGGGCTCTCAGCCCCAGCATTTT
CASVPAGSQPQHF
>once|TRBJ1-6|NA|TRBV7-6
TGTGCCAGCAGCCAAACGCCGGGGTCGCAATCACCCCTCCACTTT
CASSQTPGSQSPLHF
>NA|TRBJ1-5|TRBD1|TRBV28
TGTGCCAGCAGTTTAGGCAGGGGGCGGAATTTT
CASSLGRGRNF
>NA|TRBJ1-5|NA|TRBV27
TGTGCCAGCAGCCGGGCGGGGGGGCGGCAGCCCCAGCATTTT
CASSRAGGRQPQHF
>NA|TRBJ2-5|NA|TRBV28
TGTGCCAGCAGTTCCCCACTAGGGGGCCAAGAGACCCAGTACTTC
CASSSPLGGQETQYF
>NA|TRBJ1-6|TRBD1|TRBV19
TGTGCCAGTACCTCCGACAGGGGGCCTAATTCACCCCTCCACTTT
CASTSDRGPNSPLHF
>NA|TRBJ2-2|TRBD2|TRBV9
TGTGCCAGCAGCCCGGGACTAGCGGGAGCCGGGGAGCTGTTTTTT
CASSPGLAGAGELFF
>NA|TRBJ2-2|NA|TRBV6-2/TRBV6-3
TGTGCCAGCAGTTACGTCCTAGTCCGCCCGTCCGGGGAGCTGTTTTTT
CASSYVLVRPSGELFF
>NA|TRBJ2-1|TRBD2|TRBV6-5
TGTGCCACCAGACCGGGACTATACAATGAGCAGTTCTTC
CATRPGLYNEQFF
>NA|TRBJ1-5|NA|TRBV7-9
TGTGCCAGCAGCTTAGTAGGGAGTCAGCCCCAGCATTTT
CASSLVGSQPQHF
>NA|TRBJ1-1|NA|TRBV24-1
TGTGCCACCCGAGGGATAGGGAACACTGAAGCTTTCTTT
CATRGIGNTEAFF
>NA|TRBJ1-1|NA|TRBV2
TGTGCCAGCAGTGCCAGCAGGGGAAACACTGAAGCTTTCTTT
CASSASRGNTEAFF
>NA|TRBJ1-6|NA|TRBV7-9
TGTGCCAGCAGATTCGACAGCTACCCGTCACCCCTCCACTTT
CASRFDSYPSPLHF
>NA|TRBJ1-5|NA|TRBV7-2
TGTGCCAGCAGCTTCGGAGGGAACAATCAGCCCCAGCATTTT
CASSFGGNNQPQHF
>NA|TRBJ1-1|NA|TRBV5-8
TGTGCCAGCAGCATATGGGACTCGATGAACACTGAAGCTTTCTTT
CASSIWDSMNTEAFF
>NA|TRBJ2-7|NA|TRBV5-6
TGTGCCAGCGGCACCCCCTACGAGCAGTACTTC
CASGTPYEQYF
>once|TRBJ1-1|NA|TRBV2
TGTGCCAGCAGTGTCCAGACTGAAGCTTTCTTT
CASSVQTEAFF
>NA|TRBJ2-7|NA|TRBV11-1
TGTGCCAGCAGCTTAGAGGCAGGGAAGTACGAGCAGTACTTC
CASSLEAGKYEQYF
>NA|TRBJ1-1|NA|TRBV20-1
TGCAGTGCTAGTATCCGGGCTGAAGCTTTCTTT
CSASIRAEAFF
>NA|TRBJ2-3|TRBD2|TRBV14
TGTGCCAGCAGCCGACGGACTAGCGGAAGCACAGATACGCAGTATTTT
CASSRRTSGSTDTQYF